Sequencing of this T cell receptor beta chain was carried out in a study of T cells after posttransplantation cyclophosphamide. The study, taken as a whole, reports: Later post-transplant blood repertoires were often dominated by donor CD8+ memory clones. After PTCy, TRB diversity resembled that of CNI/methotrexate controls. Blood and skin or GI T cell repertoires showed limited TRB overlap.

TCRdb's copy holds only in-frame clones and misses some; the assay was immunoSEQ multiplex PCR. The table lists 35,000 to 50,000 clones, less than 95% of them singletons. Worth noting for this clone: Its antigen is unidentified.

Busulfan-fludarabine conditioning, marrow transplant, and cyclophosphamide on days +3 and +4 were administered. The length of the CDR3 is 14 residues. J was trimmed by 5 bases and V by 6 bases; bases with no gene match: 6. Germline V lookup: CDR1 MNHNS, CDR2 SASEGT. J is TRBJ2-7 and V is TRBV6-1, with 11 bases lining up with TRBD1. The receptor comes from a male patient between 55 and 70 years old who received an allogeneic stem cell transplant from a related donor and was CMV-positive. Some of these T cells may belong to the graft donor. The sequenced sample was PBMCs, obtained 55 to 70 days after allogeneic stem cell transplant with posttransplant cyclophosphamide. The CDR3 region is CASSPWDRGDEQYF. The DNA for the CDR3 is TGTGCCAGCAGCCCCTGGGACAGGGGGGACGAGCAGTACTTC.